This T cell receptor beta chain was documented in a study of blood T cell repertoires in COVID-19. On the study more broadly: Acute and convalescent COVID-19 samples came from the United States, Italy and Spain. Nucleic acid was either cDNA or gDNA, and it came from T cells, B-cell-depleted T cells, or PBMCs.

Study processing details: Researchers report that nucleated cell counts were estimated from reference gene primer amplification. Produced via immunoSEQ multiplex PCR; TCRdb's table is partial and in-frame only. Clone size and the V and J calls come from that table; the DNA yielded D and trimming. The table lists about 80,000 clones, around 80% of them singletons, with more than 5% in the top ten. This CDR3 region has 14 residues. Trimming took off 3 bases at V and 3 bases at J, with 11 bases between the two ends. Germline values: CDR1 KGHSH, CDR2 LQKENI. The sample taken for sequencing was peripheral blood. The source is a man aged 55 to 69 with active or convalescent COVID-19. The rearrangement uses TRBV18 and TRBJ1-1; the D gene is possibly TRBD1 (5 bases). The CDR3 bases are TGTGCCAGCTCACCGGGGGGAAGGGACACTGAAGCTTTCTTT. This sequence encodes CASSPGGRDTEAFF.